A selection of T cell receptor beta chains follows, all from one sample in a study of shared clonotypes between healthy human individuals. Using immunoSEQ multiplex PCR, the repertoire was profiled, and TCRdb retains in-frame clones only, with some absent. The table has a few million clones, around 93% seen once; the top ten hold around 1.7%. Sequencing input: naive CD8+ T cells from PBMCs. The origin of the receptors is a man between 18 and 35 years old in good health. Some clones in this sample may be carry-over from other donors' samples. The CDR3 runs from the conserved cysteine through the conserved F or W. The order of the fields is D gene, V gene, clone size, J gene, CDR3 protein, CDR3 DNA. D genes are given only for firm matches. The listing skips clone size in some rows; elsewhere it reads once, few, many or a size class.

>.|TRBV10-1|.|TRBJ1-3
CASSNRQGNTIYF
TGCGCCAGCAGTAACAGACAGGGAAACACCATATATTTT
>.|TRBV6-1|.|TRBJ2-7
CASSELQTYEQYF
TGTGCCAGCAGTGAACTACAGACCTACGAGCAGTACTTC
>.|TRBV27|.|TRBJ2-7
CASSSGARSYEQYF
TGTGCCAGCAGTTCCGGGGCGCGCTCCTACGAGCAGTACTTC
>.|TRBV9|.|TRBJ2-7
CASSVGTGEQYF
TGTGCCAGCAGCGTAGGGACCGGTGAGCAGTACTTC
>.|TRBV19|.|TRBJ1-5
CASSISTYSNQPQHF
TGTGCCAGTAGTATCTCGACTTATAGCAATCAGCCCCAGCATTTT
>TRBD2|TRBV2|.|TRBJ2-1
CASLLAGGYNEQFF
TGTGCCAGCTTGCTAGCGGGAGGGTACAATGAGCAGTTCTTC
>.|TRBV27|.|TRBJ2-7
CASSPSLGLETYEQYF
TGTGCCAGCAGCCCCAGCCTGGGGCTCGAAACCTACGAGCAGTACTTC
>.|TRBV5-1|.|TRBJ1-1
CASSLWVSGLTNTEAFF
TGCGCCAGCAGCTTGTGGGTCTCAGGTCTCACTAACACTGAAGCTTTCTTT
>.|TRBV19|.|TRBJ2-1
CASSPGIYNEQFF
TGTGCCAGTAGCCCCGGGATCTACAATGAGCAGTTCTTC
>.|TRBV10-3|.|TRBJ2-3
CATRGTGASLHTQYF
TGTGCCACAAGGGGTACGGGGGCCTCTCTTCATACGCAGTATTTT
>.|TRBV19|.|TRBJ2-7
CASSTWDGHYEQYF
TGTGCCAGTAGTACGTGGGACGGTCACTACGAGCAGTACTTC
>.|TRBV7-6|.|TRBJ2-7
CASSFWGTGKTSYEQYF
TGTGCCAGCAGCTTCTGGGGGACTGGAAAGACCTCCTACGAGCAGTACTTC
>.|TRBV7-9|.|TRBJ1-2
CASSFAPMSYGYTF
TGTGCCAGCAGCTTCGCCCCGATGAGTTATGGCTACACCTTC
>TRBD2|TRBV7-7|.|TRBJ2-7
CASSLGEGGFYEQYF
TGTGCCAGCAGCTTAGGTGAGGGAGGGTTCTACGAGCAGTACTTC
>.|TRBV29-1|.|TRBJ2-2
CSVRPTGLGELFF
TGCAGCGTTCGACCCACAGGGCTCGGGGAGCTGTTTTTT
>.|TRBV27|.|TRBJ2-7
CASSFGAFDEQYF
TGTGCCAGCAGTTTCGGGGCTTTCGACGAGCAGTACTTC
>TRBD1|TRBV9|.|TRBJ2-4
CASSDPRTGKNIQYF
TGTGCCAGCAGCGACCCCCGGACAGGCAAAAACATTCAGTACTTC
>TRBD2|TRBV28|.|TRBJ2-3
CASQRTRFGTDTQYF
TGTGCCAGTCAAAGGACTAGGTTCGGCACAGATACGCAGTATTTT
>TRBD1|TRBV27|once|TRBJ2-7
CASSFAGQGAWYEQYF
TGTGCCAGCAGTTTCGCCGGACAGGGGGCCTGGTACGAGCAGTACTTC
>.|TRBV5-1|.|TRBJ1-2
CASSWASGSGGYTF
TGCGCCAGCAGCTGGGCTTCAGGGTCGGGCGGCTACACCTTC
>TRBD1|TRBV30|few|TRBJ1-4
CAWADRGTNEKLFF
TGTGCCTGGGCGGACAGGGGAACTAATGAAAAACTGTTTTTT
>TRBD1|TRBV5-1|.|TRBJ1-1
CASSLQGAEAFF
TGCGCCAGCAGCCTACAGGGGGCTGAAGCTTTCTTT
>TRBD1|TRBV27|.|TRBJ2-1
CASSNHPGQGFHEQFF
TGTGCCAGCAGTAACCATCCGGGACAGGGGTTCCATGAGCAGTTCTTC